The next 21 T cell receptor beta chains were all read from a single sample in a study of shared clonotypes between healthy human individuals. Repertoires were generated with immunoSEQ multiplex PCR, while TCRdb's copy carries only in-frame clones and drops some. Of about a million clones in the sample, 77% were seen once. The sample comprised memory CD4+ T cells from PBMCs. Described subset: CD45RA-negative fraction. These receptor sequences come from a young man in good health. Some clones in this sample may be carry-over from other donors' samples.

Concerning this clone itself: Other DNA sequences of this sample code for an identical CDR3. The V gene is TRBV6-5, the J gene TRBJ1-2, with TRBD1 as a possible D gene (6 bases). Per the germline V gene, CDR1 is MNHEY and CDR2 is SVGAGI. Trimming stripped 1 base from V and 3 bases from J, with 6 bases between. This CDR3 spans 13 amino acids. The CDR3 region is CASSYWTDYGYTF. CDR3 DNA sequence: TGTGCCAGCAGTTACTGGACAGACTATGGCTACACCTTC.

The genes are TRBV7-3 and TRBJ2-7, with D perhaps TRBD1 (6 bases). This CDR3 has 13 residues. The V gene lost 2 bases and the J gene lost 5 bases, with 10 bases spanning the gap. Germline CDR1 and CDR2: SGHTA and FQGTGA. CDR3 region: CASSLSGANEQYF. The CDR3 DNA follows: TGTGCCAGCAGCTTATCAGGGGCCAACGAGCAGTACTTC.

The J gene is TRBJ1-5, the V gene TRBV10-3, with 7 nucleotides matching TRBD1. V gave up 10 bases and J gave up 3 bases; unmatched junction bases: 9. The CDR3 has 14 residues. Germline loops: CDR1 ENHRY, CDR2 SYGVKD. The CDR3 nucleotides are TGTGCCACTAACAAAGGGGGCACCAATCAGCCCCAGCATTTT. Its translation is CATNKGGTNQPQHF.

V gene TRBV28 combines with J gene TRBJ2-2; the D gene is possibly TRBD2 (6 bases). The CDR3 contains 13 residues. Germline V gene lookup returns CDR1 MDHEN and CDR2 SYDVKM. The V end lost 6 bases, the J end lost 7 bases, and 12 bases lay between the germline ends. The chain's CDR3 is CASSYGTGGELFF. CDR3 bases: TGTGCCAGCAGCTACGGGACTGGCGGGGAGCTGTTTTTT.

CDR3 in DNA: TGTGCTAGTGGCCCGGGCATGCCGCAGTTCTTC. Protein: CASGPGMPQFF. V usage is TRBV12-5 and J usage is TRBJ2-1; D ambiguous. This CDR3 has 11 residues. The ends were cut back, 6 bases at V and 12 bases at J, with 12 bases in the middle. Germline CDR1 LGHNT, CDR2 FRNRAP.

This clone showed up just a few times. The CDR3 nucleotides are TGTGCCAGCAGCTTAGAACTGGACAGAGCTAACTATGGCTACACCTTC. Protein sequence: CASSLELDRANYGYTF. The V gene is TRBV11-2, the J gene TRBJ1-2; D may be TRBD1 (6 bases). From germline, CDR1 is SGHAT and CDR2 FQNNGV. The CDR3 runs 16 residues. With 0 bases removed from V and 0 bases from J, the gap between germline ends came to 11 bases.

CDR3 region: CASSLGDRDFYEQYF. Here the CDR3 DNA reads TGTGCCAGCAGCTTAGGGGACAGGGATTTCTACGAGCAGTACTTC. V is TRBV7-7 and J is TRBJ2-7, with 9 nucleotides matching TRBD1. The V gene end was trimmed by 1 base and the J gene end by 3 bases; junction bases not matched to a gene: 4. Germline V gives CDR1 SSHAT, CDR2 FNYEAQ (reference sequence). The CDR3 consists of 15 residues.

This clone came up a few times. The V gene is TRBV6-6, the J gene TRBJ2-1; D unresolved. The V gene lost 6 bases and the J gene lost 7 bases, with 16 bases spanning the gap. This CDR3 contains 14 residues. CDR1 and CDR2 from the germline V gene are MNHNY and SVGAGI (reference sequence). The CDR3 DNA reads TGTGCCAGCAGCTATCTAAGGGATTCGAATGAGCAGTTCTTC. Translated, it gives CASSYLRDSNEQFF.

About this clone: Other nucleotide sequences from this sample produce the same CDR3. The chain couples TRBV4-1 to TRBJ2-2, with 9 positions matching TRBD2. Per germline, CDR1 MGHRA and CDR2 YSYEKL. The CDR3 is made up of 18 amino acids. Unmatched junction bases numbered 16, after V lost 3 bases and J lost 8 bases. Here the CDR3 reads CASSHPRGGRAPSGELFF. The DNA of the CDR3 is TGCGCCAGCAGCCACCCCCGGGGCGGGAGGGCCCCAAGTGGGGAGCTGTTTTTT.

The chain has TRBV28 and TRBJ2-3, with TRBD1 matching over 7 bases. Germline CDR1 and CDR2: MDHEN and SYDVKM. Losses at the gene ends were 3 bases for V and 4 bases for J; bases not matched to a gene: 10. The CDR3 spans 16 residues. CDR3 DNA sequence: TGTGCCAGCAGTTTTCGGGGAACAGGGGTGGCAGATACGCAGTATTTT. Protein sequence: CASSFRGTGVADTQYF.

This clone was counted between two and nine times. The chain links TRBV2 to TRBJ1-2, with 9 bases aligning to TRBD1. V was pared by 10 bases and J by 6 bases, with 9 bases of the junction left unmatched. The germline CDR1 and CDR2 sequences are SNHLY and FYNNEI. CDR3 size: 13 residues. The CDR3 here is CAKRAGQGHGYTF. Here the CDR3 DNA reads TGTGCCAAAAGGGCGGGACAGGGACATGGCTACACCTTC. Together with reference TRBV2 and TRBJ1-2, the CDR3 gives the full variable domain: EPEVTQTPSHQVTQMGQEVILRCVPISNHLYFYWYRQILGQKVEFLVSFYNNEISEKSEIFDDQFSVERPDGSNFTLKIRSTKLEDSAMYFCAKRAGQGHGYTFGSGTRLTVV.

The genes are TRBV5-1 and TRBJ2-3; the match to TRBD2 covers 12 bases. CDR1 is SGHRS and CDR2 is YFSETQ in the germline V gene. The CDR3 extends over 12 amino acids. The J segment lost 12 bases and the V segment lost 4 bases, leaving 3 bases of the junction unmatched. The CDR3, as DNA: TGCGCCAGCAGCACGACTAGCGGGGGACAGTATTTT. This gives the protein CASSTTSGGQYF.

The chain combines TRBV19 with TRBJ2-2; no clear D gene. V dropped 3 bases and J dropped 3 bases, with 8 bases sitting between them. Germline V gene data show CDR1 as LNHDA and CDR2 as SQIVND (reference sequence). The CDR3 consists of 14 residues. CDR3 loop: CASSIRGYTGELFF. The DNA of the CDR3 is TGTGCCAGTAGTATCCGAGGATACACCGGGGAGCTGTTTTTT.

The chain recombines TRBV4-3 with TRBJ1-2; the D gene is possibly TRBD1 (6 bases). The CDR3 is made up of 15 amino acids. Deletions cut 0 bases from V and 2 bases from J, with 10 bases between. Germline-derived CDR1 and CDR2 are LGHNA and YSLEER. CDR3 amino acids: CASSQEPTGNYGYTF. The CDR3 DNA sequence: TGCGCCAGCAGCCAAGAGCCTACAGGGAACTATGGCTACACCTTC.

The rearrangement links TRBV5-8 to TRBJ2-3, with 7 bases that match TRBD1. The germline CDR1 and CDR2 sequences are SGHTS and YDEGEE. The V and J ends lost 4 bases and 4 bases, in that order; junction bases with no gene match: 3. The CDR3 has 13 amino acids. The CDR3 sequence is CASSGTGADTQYF. The CDR3 nucleotides read TGTGCCAGCAGCGGTACAGGGGCAGATACGCAGTATTTT.

As concerns this clone: The junction departs from germline at one end; a sequencing error may be responsible. This chain links TRBV7-7 with TRBJ2-3; possibly TRBD2 for D (6 bases). The CDR3 consists of 14 residues. Germline CDR1 reads SSHAT; CDR2 reads FNYEAQ (reference sequence). CDR3 sequence reads: CASSSATSKDTQYF. The CDR3 DNA follows: TGTGCCAGCAGCTCTGCTACTAGCAAAGATACGCAGTATTTT.

This chain joins TRBV28 and TRBJ2-5; 7 bases are shared with TRBD2. The ends lost 5 bases at V and 0 bases at J; junction bases unmatched: 9. In germline, CDR1 is MDHEN, CDR2 SYDVKM. The CDR3 has 16 amino acids. The CDR3 sequence is CASSGREPQYQETQYF. The CDR3 nucleotides read TGTGCCAGCAGTGGGCGGGAGCCCCAATACCAAGAGACCCAGTACTTC. The full variable domain, rest sourced from reference TRBV28 and TRBJ2-5, is DVKVTQSSRYLVKRTGEKVFLECVQDMDHENMFWYRQDPGLGLRLIYFSYDVKMKEKGDIPEGYSVSREKKERFSLILESASTNQTSMYLCASSGREPQYQETQYFGPGTRLLVL.

V is TRBV29-1 and J is TRBJ2-1, with D hard to call. V gave up 4 bases and J gave up 2 bases, with 12 bases separating them. CDR3 size: 14 residues. Germline CDR1 SQVTM, CDR2 ANQGSEA. The chain's CDR3 is CSVVGVGAYNEQFF. In DNA form, the CDR3 reads TGCAGCGTTGTTGGCGTCGGCGCCTACAATGAGCAGTTCTTC.

The chain joins TRBV5-4 to TRBJ2-1; D may be TRBD1 (6 bases). CDR1 SGHNT and CDR2 YYREEE come from the germline V gene (reference sequence). V shed 4 bases and J shed 3 bases, with 17 bases lying between them. The CDR3 contains 16 residues. CDR3: CASSAYSGALYNEQFF. CDR3 in DNA: TGTGCCAGCAGCGCCTACTCAGGGGCCCTCTACAATGAGCAGTTCTTC. Full variable domain (rest looked up from reference TRBV5-4 and TRBJ2-1): ETGVTQSPTHLIKTRGQQVTLRCSSQSGHNTVSWYQQALGQGPQFIFQYYREEENGRGNFPPRFSGLQFPNYSSELNVNALELDDSALYLCASSAYSGALYNEQFFGPGTRLTVL.

This chain links TRBV28 with TRBJ2-7, with D tentatively TRBD1 (6 bases). From germline, CDR1 is MDHEN and CDR2 SYDVKM. Deletions cut 6 bases from V and 4 bases from J, with 10 bases between. This CDR3 spans 12 amino acids. The CDR3 protein is CASRPTGYEQYF. The DNA for the CDR3 is TGTGCCAGCAGACCAACAGGGTACGAGCAGTACTTC.

The chain is built from TRBV6-5 and TRBJ2-1; tentatively, D is TRBD1 (6 bases). V was trimmed by 6 bases and J by 0 bases, leaving 12 bases between them. This CDR3 has 15 residues. The germline V gene encodes CDR1 MNHEY and CDR2 SVGAGI. DNA for the CDR3: TGTGCCAGCAGGACGGGACATAGCTCCTACAATGAGCAGTTCTTC. This gives the protein CASRTGHSSYNEQFF.